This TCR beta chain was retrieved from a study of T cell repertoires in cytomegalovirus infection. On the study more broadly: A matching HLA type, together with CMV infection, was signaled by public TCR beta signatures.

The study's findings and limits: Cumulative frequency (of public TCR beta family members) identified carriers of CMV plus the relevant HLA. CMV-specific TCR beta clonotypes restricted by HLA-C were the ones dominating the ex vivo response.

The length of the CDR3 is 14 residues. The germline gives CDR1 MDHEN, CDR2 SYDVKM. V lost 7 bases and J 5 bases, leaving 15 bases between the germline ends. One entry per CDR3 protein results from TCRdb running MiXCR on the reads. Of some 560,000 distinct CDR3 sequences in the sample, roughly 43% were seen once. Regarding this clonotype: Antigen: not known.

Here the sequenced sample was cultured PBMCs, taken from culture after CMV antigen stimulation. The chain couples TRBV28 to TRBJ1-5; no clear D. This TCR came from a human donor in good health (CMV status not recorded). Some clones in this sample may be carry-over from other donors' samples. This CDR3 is CASIFDRQHQPQHF. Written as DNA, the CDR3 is TGTGCCAGCATATTTGACCGGCAGCATCAGCCCCAGCATTTT.